Sequencing of this TCR beta chain was carried out in a study of a mutant IDH1 vaccine in newly diagnosed glioma. Assay: immunoSEQ multiplex PCR; the TCRdb copy retains only in-frame clones and omits some. Counted here are about 82,000 clones, approximately 85% occurring once; the ten biggest clones make up roughly 2.2%. This clone was seen once. The antigen is undetermined. The germline gives CDR1 MNHEY, CDR2 SMNVEV (reference sequence). The CDR3 has 17 amino acids. The V segment lost 5 bases and the J segment 8 bases; nucleotides outside the gene matches: 18. Time point here: week 23, last vaccination. Every vaccine dose comprised 300 ug of mutant IDH1 20-mer peptide plus topical imiquimod.

The sequence was collected from a man aged 25-45 years with glioma. Some clones in this sample may be carry-over from other donors' samples. Sample: PBMCs, taken from a glioma patient whose treatment included an IDH1 peptide vaccine. V and J are TRBV27 and TRBJ2-1; TRBD2 agrees at 7 bases. This CDR3 reads CASSGSSGTTFRHEQFF. The CDR3 DNA follows: TGTGCCAGCAGTGGATCCTCCGGGACTACCTTTAGGCATGAGCAGTTCTTC.